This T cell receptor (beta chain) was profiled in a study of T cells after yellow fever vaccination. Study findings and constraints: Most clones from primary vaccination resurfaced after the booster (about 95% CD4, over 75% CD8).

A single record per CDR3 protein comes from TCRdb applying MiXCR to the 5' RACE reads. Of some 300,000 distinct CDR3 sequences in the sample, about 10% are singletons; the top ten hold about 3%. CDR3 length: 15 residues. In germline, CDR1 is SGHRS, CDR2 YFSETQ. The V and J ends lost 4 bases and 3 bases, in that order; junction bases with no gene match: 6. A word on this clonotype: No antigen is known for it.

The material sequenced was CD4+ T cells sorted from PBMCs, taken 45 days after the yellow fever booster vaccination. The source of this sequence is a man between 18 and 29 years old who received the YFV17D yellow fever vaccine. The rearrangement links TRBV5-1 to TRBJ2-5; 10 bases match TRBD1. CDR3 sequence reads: CASSDAGTGEETQYF. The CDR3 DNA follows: TGCGCCAGCAGCGATGCCGGGACAGGGGAAGAGACCCAGTACTTC.